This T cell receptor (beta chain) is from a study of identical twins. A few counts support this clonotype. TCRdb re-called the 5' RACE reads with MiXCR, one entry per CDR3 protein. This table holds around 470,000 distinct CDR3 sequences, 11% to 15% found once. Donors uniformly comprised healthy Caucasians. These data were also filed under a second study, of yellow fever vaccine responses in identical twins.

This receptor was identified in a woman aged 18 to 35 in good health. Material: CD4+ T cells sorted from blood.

The CDR3 bases are TGTGCCAGCAGTGAGACAGGGTATGAGCAGTTCTTC. It is translated as CASSETGYEQFF. This rearrangement joins TRBV2 to TRBJ2-1, with TRBD1 identical over 7 bases. The V gene end was trimmed by 3 bases and the J gene end by 8 bases; junction bases not matched to a gene: 1. CDR3 size: 12 residues. The germline gives CDR1 SNHLY, CDR2 FYNNEI. Drawing the rest from reference TRBV2 and TRBJ2-1, the complete variable domain is EPEVTQTPSHQVTQMGQEVILRCVPISNHLYFYWYRQILGQKVEFLVSFYNNEISEKSEIFDDQFSVERPDGSNFTLKIRSTKLEDSAMYFCASSETGYEQFFGPGTRLTVL.